These 15 T cell receptor beta chains came from one sample sequenced in a study of blood T cells in healthy people across ages. The authors ran a second PCR of 7 to 11 cycles using a sample-barcoded 5' primer and a J-beta primer mix. TCRdb re-analysed the 5' RACE reads in MiXCR, keeping a single row per CDR3 protein. The data hold approximately 2,000,000 distinct CDR3 sequences, with more than 35% observed a single time. Sequences were obtained from blood. The receptor source for this set is a human donor in good health.

The CDR3: CASSLIGPTGWNTEAFF. DNA of the CDR3: TGTGCCAGCAGCTTAATTGGGCCGACTGGCTGGAACACTGAAGCTTTCTTT. This rearrangement joins TRBV7-9 to TRBJ1-1; D unresolved. The CDR3 totals 17 residues. The germline CDR1 and CDR2 sequences are SEHNR and FQNEAQ (reference sequence). V was clipped by 2 bases and J by 1 base, with 17 bases between them.

The chain employs TRBV7-2 and TRBJ2-3; no clear D gene. There are 13 residues in the CDR3. Germline lookup yields CDR1 SGHTA and CDR2 FQGNSA. The V and J ends lost 0 bases and 11 bases respectively, with 12 bases between them. As DNA, the CDR3 is TGTGCCAGCAGCTTAGCCGGTCCGGCCCAGCAGTATTTT. Translating gives CASSLAGPAQQYF.

This clonotype came up a few times. The rearrangement links TRBV29-1 to TRBJ2-7, with D perhaps being TRBD1 or TRBD2 (5 bases each). This CDR3 is built from 14 residues. V lost 3 bases and J lost 2, with 14 bases in between. CDR1 and CDR2 (germline): SQVTM, ANQGSEA. CDR3 coding DNA: TGCAGCGTTGAGTACGAGGGACCCCCCTACGAGCAGTACTTC. Translating it yields CSVEYEGPPYEQYF.

The V and J genes are TRBV5-1 and TRBJ2-7; 9 bases fit TRBD2. The junction had 6 bases not matched to a gene; V was cut back by 1 base and J by 4 bases. The CDR3 has 15 residues. Germline CDR1 SGHRS, CDR2 YFSETQ. In DNA, the CDR3 is TGCGCCAGCAGCTTGTTCTCTAGCGGGGTTTACGAGCAGTACTTC. It is translated as CASSLFSSGVYEQYF.

A single count supports this clonotype. V is TRBV6-1 and J is TRBJ1-2; 7 bases are a match to TRBD1. V was pared by 5 bases and J by 6 bases, with 12 bases of the junction left unmatched. The CDR3 loop spans 15 amino acids. Germline loops: CDR1 MNHNS, CDR2 SASEGT. The CDR3 sequence is CASSPSTGWANGYTF. The DNA for the CDR3 is TGTGCCAGCAGTCCATCGACAGGGTGGGCTAATGGCTACACCTTC.

The V gene is TRBV7-2, the J gene TRBJ1-2; the match to TRBD1 covers 8 bases. This CDR3 spans 15 amino acids. V was pared by 0 bases and J by 7 bases, with 7 bases of the junction left unmatched. The V gene's germline CDR1 is SGHTA and CDR2 FQGNSA. The CDR3: CASSLAFRGLRGYTF. In nucleotides, the CDR3 is TGTGCCAGCAGCTTAGCTTTCAGGGGGCTGCGTGGCTACACCTTC.

The CDR3 bases are TGTGCCAGCAGCATTAGGACAACTGGGGCCAACGTCCTGACTTTC. This gives the protein CASSIRTTGANVLTF. The V call is TRBV7-8, the J call TRBJ2-6, with D maybe TRBD1 (5 bases). CDR1 is SGHVS, CDR2 FQNEAQ, per germline. This CDR3 region has 15 residues. Between the trimmed V and J ends, which lost 5 bases and 2 bases, there was a span of 10 bases.

This chain uses TRBV29-1 with TRBJ1-2; D call uncertain. This CDR3 contains 12 residues. The germline V and J ends were trimmed by 5 bases and 3 bases, with 10 bases remaining between them. Germline assignment: CDR1 SQVTM and CDR2 ANQGSEA. The CDR3: CSVTSTDYGYTF. CDR3 nucleotides: TGCAGCGTTACTAGTACGGACTATGGCTACACCTTC.

The V call is TRBV12-3 or TRBV12-4, the J call TRBJ1-2, with 7 nucleotides matching TRBD1. CDR3 size: 14 residues. J was trimmed by 3 bases and V by 6 bases; bases with no gene match: 7. CDR3 residues: CASRWAGTDYGYTF. CDR3 nucleotides: TGTGCCAGCAGGTGGGCCGGGACAGACTATGGCTACACCTTC.

The rearrangement uses TRBV27 and TRBJ2-5; D uncertain. Germline V gene sequence: CDR1 MNHEY, CDR2 SMNVEV (reference sequence). V was clipped by 5 bases and J by 7 bases, with 17 bases between them. CDR3 length: 14 residues. CDR3 sequence: CASSPLFVSGTQYF. The CDR3 DNA follows: TGTGCCAGCAGTCCCCTTTTTGTATCAGGGACCCAGTACTTC.

V gene TRBV5-1 combines with J gene TRBJ2-1; 9 bases fit TRBD1. V lost 3 bases and J lost 10; bases outside the gene matches: 5. The CDR3 extends over 13 amino acids. Looked up from germline, CDR1 is SGHRS and CDR2 is YFSETQ. CDR3: CASSYTGGWEQFF. Here the CDR3 DNA reads TGCGCCAGCAGCTACACAGGGGGCTGGGAGCAGTTCTTC.

The chain is built from TRBV4-1 and TRBJ1-5; TRBD1 might be the D (6 bases). This CDR3 has 17 residues. CDR1 MGHRA and CDR2 YSYEKL come from the germline V gene. Trimming removed 4 bases at V and 5 bases at J, with 21 bases between. The CDR3 here is CASSPNAGLEGDQPQHF. For the CDR3, the DNA is TGCGCCAGCAGCCCAAACGCAGGCCTAGAGGGGGATCAGCCCCAGCATTTT.

The chain employs TRBV29-1 and TRBJ1-1; no definite D call. Germline values: CDR1 SQVTM, CDR2 ANQGSEA. The ends were cut back, 1 base at V and 1 base at J, with 13 bases in the middle. The CDR3 is made up of 15 amino acids. This CDR3 is CSVEATPGTNTEAFF. CDR3 nucleotide sequence: TGCAGCGTTGAAGCTACACCGGGCACGAACACTGAAGCTTTCTTT.

The rearrangement joins TRBV6-6 to TRBJ1-1; D is perhaps TRBD1 (6 bases). CDR3 size: 16 residues. Between the trimmed V and J ends, which lost 4 bases and 1 base, there was a span of 16 bases. Germline CDR1 is MNHNY and CDR2 is SVGAGI (reference sequence). The CDR3 is CASSSPGAGQNTEAFF. Written as DNA, the CDR3 is TGTGCCAGCAGTTCCCCTGGAGCGGGACAGAACACTGAAGCTTTCTTT.

A single count supports this clonotype. The rearrangement uses TRBV20-1 and TRBJ2-3, with D perhaps matching TRBD2 (5 bases). Per germline, CDR1 DFQATT and CDR2 SNEGSKA (reference sequence). With 7 bases removed from V and 2 bases from J, the gap between germline ends came to 10 bases. The CDR3 covers 12 residues. The CDR3: CSGNSDTDTQYF. CDR3 in DNA: TGCAGTGGTAATAGCGACACAGATACGCAGTATTTT.